A single T cell receptor beta chain is shown here with its context. J was trimmed by 2 bases and V by 5 bases; bases with no gene match: 3. CDR1 is MNHEY and CDR2 is SVGAGI in the germline V gene. This CDR3 has 15 residues. This sample was included in a study of blood T cell repertoires in COVID-19. Study at large: Some COVID-19 samples were acute and others convalescent; all came from the United States, Italy and Spain.

As handled by the study authors: Reference gene primers were amplified, and this amplification served to estimate nucleated cell counts. The assay was immunoSEQ multiplex PCR, and TCRdb's table has in-frame clones only and misses some. That table furnishes V, J and clone size, whereas the DNA furnished D and trimming. Of under 200,000 clones listed, approximately 86% are singletons. This sequence joins TRBV6-5 and TRBJ1-5, with TRBD1 matching over 10 bases. The specimen was peripheral blood. This clonotype was sampled from a man aged 60-69 years with acute or convalescent COVID-19. The CDR3 nucleotides read TGTGCCAGCAGTAGACAGGGGGCTGGCAATCAGCCCCAGCATTTT. It yields the protein CASSRQGAGNQPQHF.